The 15 T cell receptor beta chains below all came from one sample that was sequenced in a study of CD8 T cells in ankylosing spondylitis. Findings of the study overall: A TCR beta motif made of several highly homologous variants seemed typical of ankylosing spondylitis blood.

No cognate antigen is known for these TCRs. A single record per CDR3 protein comes from TCRdb applying MiXCR to the 5' RACE reads. Among about 800,000 distinct CDR3 sequences, around 11% were seen once, and the ten largest hold about 0.5%. The sequencing input was blood, either unsorted or a sorted T cell fraction (not recorded which). The origin of the receptors is a male donor with ankylosing spondylitis.

In its sample, this clonotype was seen a few times. The chain carries TRBV5-1 and TRBJ1-1, with TRBD1 matching 9 bases. Germline CDR1 and CDR2: SGHRS and YFSETQ. This CDR3 has 14 amino acids. V lost 4 bases to trimming and J lost 5 bases; unmatched junction nucleotides: 6. The CDR3 loop is CASSPGTGLTEAFF. In DNA, the CDR3 is TGCGCCAGCAGCCCCGGGACAGGGCTGACTGAAGCTTTCTTT.

As DNA, the CDR3 is TGCAGTGCTAGAGAGGCCGAAACTGGAAACACCATATATTTT. Protein product: CSAREAETGNTIYF. The chain couples TRBV20-1 to TRBJ1-3; D call uncertain. In germline, CDR1 is DFQATT, CDR2 SNEGSKA (reference sequence). The CDR3 has 14 residues. V shed 0 bases and J shed 2 bases, with 8 bases lying between them.

CDR3 DNA sequence: TGCAGTGCCCAGGGCCTCCCTTACGATCGGTCACCCCTCCACTTT. Its protein product is CSAQGLPYDRSPLHF. The chain joins TRBV20-1 to TRBJ1-6, with a weak D call TRBD1 (5 bases). The germline V gene encodes CDR1 DFQATT and CDR2 SNEGSKA (reference sequence). V gave up 6 bases and J gave up 10 bases, with 22 bases separating them. The CDR3 length is 15 residues.

A few counts support this clonotype. This sequence joins TRBV12-3 or TRBV12-4 and TRBJ1-1; TRBD1 might be the D (5 bases). Trimming removed 4 bases at V and 0 bases at J, with 12 bases between. The CDR3 consists of 15 residues. CDR3 residues: CASSSMRGVNTEAFF. In DNA, the CDR3 is TGTGCCAGCAGTTCCATGCGGGGGGTGAACACTGAAGCTTTCTTT.

This clonotype appeared a few times. This chain links TRBV4-1 with TRBJ2-1, with D possibly TRBD2 on 7 matching bases. The germline gives CDR1 MGHRA, CDR2 YSYEKL. The V end was cut by 1 base, the J end by 4 bases, with 14 bases between. The CDR3 contains 16 residues. This chain's CDR3 is CASSQGPGRGYNEQFF. The CDR3 coding sequence is TGCGCCAGCAGCCAAGGGCCAGGGAGGGGGTACAATGAGCAGTTCTTC.

The chain is built from TRBV20-1 and TRBJ2-5, with D maybe TRBD2 (6 bases). The length of the CDR3 is 13 residues. Germline loops: CDR1 DFQATT, CDR2 SNEGSKA (reference sequence). V lost 3 bases and J lost 2, with 10 bases in between. This chain's CDR3 is CSASWDLQETQYF. The CDR3 DNA is TGCAGTGCTAGTTGGGACTTACAAGAGACCCAGTACTTC.

This clonotype came up a few times. The genes are TRBV4-2 and TRBJ2-5, with 7 bases aligning to TRBD1. J was trimmed by 2 bases and V by 0 bases; bases with no gene match: 6. Germline lookup yields CDR1 LGHNA and CDR2 YNFKEQ. The CDR3 totals 16 residues. DNA of the CDR3: TGTGCCAGCAGCCAAGATTACCGCAGGGGGCAAGAGACCCAGTACTTC. It is translated as CASSQDYRRGQETQYF.

The chain couples TRBV11-2 to TRBJ2-1; 7 bases agree with TRBD2. Per the germline V gene, CDR1 is SGHAT and CDR2 is FQNNGV. Germline trimming cut 4 bases from V and 9 bases from J; bases unmatched to any gene: 21. CDR3 size: 18 residues. The CDR3 loop is CASSSPRGGKRDYGEQFF. CDR3 coding DNA: TGTGCCAGCAGCTCGCCGAGGGGAGGTAAGCGGGATTACGGTGAGCAGTTCTTC.

This clonotype was seen only a few times. V usage is TRBV28 and J usage is TRBJ2-1; 8 nucleotides agree with TRBD2. The CDR3 has 16 residues. V lost 3 bases and J lost 7; bases outside the gene matches: 11. Germline CDR1 is MDHEN and CDR2 is SYDVKM. CDR3 DNA: TGTGCCAGCAGTTTTCGTTGGAAGCGGGAGAAAAATGAGCAGTTCTTC. As protein: CASSFRWKREKNEQFF.

The chain employs TRBV9 and TRBJ2-7, with D tentatively TRBD1 (5 bases). CDR1 and CDR2 from the germline V gene are SGDLS and YYNGEE. The CDR3 is 15 residues long. Trimming stripped 4 bases from V and 3 bases from J, with 17 bases between. In DNA form, the CDR3 reads TGTGCCAGCAGCCTCCAGGGAATAGGGATCTACGAGCAGTACTTC. Residues: CASSLQGIGIYEQYF.

This clonotype came up a few times. The J gene is TRBJ2-7, the V gene TRBV6-1, with TRBD1 identical over 10 bases. The CDR3 is 15 residues long. The J segment lost 0 bases and the V segment lost 6 bases, leaving 5 bases of the junction unmatched. Looked up from germline, CDR1 is MNHNS and CDR2 is SASEGT. CDR3 DNA sequence: TGTGCCAGCAGCCGGACAGGGGGTTTCTCCTACGAGCAGTACTTC. Amino acids: CASSRTGGFSYEQYF.

This chain uses TRBV20-1 with TRBJ1-5, with TRBD1 identical over 7 bases. With 6 bases clipped from V and 3 bases from J, the junction kept 8 bases outside the gene matches. Germline V gene sequence: CDR1 DFQATT, CDR2 SNEGSKA (reference sequence). CDR3 length: 14 amino acids. CDR3 bases: TGCAGTGCATGGGACAGTTACCCCAATCAGCCCCAGCATTTT. Its protein is CSAWDSYPNQPQHF.

This clonotype was counted a few times. The V gene is TRBV18, the J gene TRBJ2-1; possibly TRBD1 for D (6 bases). CDR3 length: 14 residues. V dropped 2 bases and J dropped 5 bases, with 10 bases sitting between them. Germline CDR1 and CDR2: KGHSH and LQKENI. This CDR3 is CASSPDQGNNEQFF. DNA of the CDR3: TGTGCCAGCTCACCAGACCAGGGGAACAATGAGCAGTTCTTC.

This clonotype was observed a few times. The rearrangement joins TRBV11-2 to TRBJ2-3; 9 bases are a match to TRBD2. Per the germline V gene, CDR1 is SGHAT and CDR2 is FQNNGV. The trim removed 1 base at V and 8 bases at J, leaving 10 bases unmatched. The CDR3 contains 16 residues. The CDR3 sequence: CASSLAAGGNLGTQYF. The CDR3 DNA follows: TGTGCCAGCAGCTTAGCTGCGGGAGGGAACCTGGGTACGCAGTATTTT.

This clonotype was picked up many times. The V call is TRBV29-1, the J call TRBJ2-7; D not certain. The germline V gene has CDR1 SQVTM and CDR2 ANQGSEA. Trimming removed 7 bases from V and 5 bases from J, with 15 bases in between. CDR3 length equals 12 residues. The DNA of the CDR3 is TGCAGCGCTGCTCCTCATGGGAACGAGCAGTACTTC. It specifies CSAAPHGNEQYF.